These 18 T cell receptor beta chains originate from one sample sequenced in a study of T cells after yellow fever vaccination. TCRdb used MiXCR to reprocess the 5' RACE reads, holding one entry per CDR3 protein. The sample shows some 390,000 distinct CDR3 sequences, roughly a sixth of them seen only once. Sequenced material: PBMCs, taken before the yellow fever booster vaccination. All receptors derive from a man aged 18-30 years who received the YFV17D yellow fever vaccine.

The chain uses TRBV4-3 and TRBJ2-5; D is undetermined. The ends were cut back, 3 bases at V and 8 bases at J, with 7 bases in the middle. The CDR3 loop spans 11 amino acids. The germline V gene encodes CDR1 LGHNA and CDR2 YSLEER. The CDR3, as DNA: TGCGCCAGCAGCCAGTCCGGCACCCAGTACTTC. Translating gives CASSQSGTQYF.

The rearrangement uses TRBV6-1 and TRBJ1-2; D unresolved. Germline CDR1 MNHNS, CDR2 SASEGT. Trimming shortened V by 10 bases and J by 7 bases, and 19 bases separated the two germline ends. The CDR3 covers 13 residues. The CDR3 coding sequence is TGTGCCACCACACCCCGTCCCTTGGGTGGCTACACCTTC. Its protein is CATTPRPLGGYTF.

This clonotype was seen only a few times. CDR3 residues: CASRTLLSYNEQFF. CDR3 DNA sequence: TGCGCCAGTAGGACATTACTCTCCTACAATGAGCAGTTCTTC. The rearrangement uses TRBV5-1 and TRBJ2-1, with D maybe TRBD1 (5 bases). V was cut by 8 bases and J by 0 bases, with 12 bases left in between. Germline V gene sequence: CDR1 SGHRS, CDR2 YFSETQ. The CDR3 consists of 14 residues.

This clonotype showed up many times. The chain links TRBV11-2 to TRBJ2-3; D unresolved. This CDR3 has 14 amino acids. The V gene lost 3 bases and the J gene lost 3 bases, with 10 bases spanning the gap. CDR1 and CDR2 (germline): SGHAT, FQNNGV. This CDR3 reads CASSFSAVTDTQYF. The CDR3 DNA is TGTGCCAGCAGCTTTTCGGCGGTTACAGATACGCAGTATTTT.

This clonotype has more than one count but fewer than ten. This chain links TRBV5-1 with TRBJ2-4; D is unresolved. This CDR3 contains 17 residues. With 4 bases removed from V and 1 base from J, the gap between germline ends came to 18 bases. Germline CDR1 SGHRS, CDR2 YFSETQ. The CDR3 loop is CASSRLGLDEAKNIQYF. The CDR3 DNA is TGCGCCAGCAGCCGGTTAGGGTTGGACGAGGCCAAAAACATTCAGTACTTC.

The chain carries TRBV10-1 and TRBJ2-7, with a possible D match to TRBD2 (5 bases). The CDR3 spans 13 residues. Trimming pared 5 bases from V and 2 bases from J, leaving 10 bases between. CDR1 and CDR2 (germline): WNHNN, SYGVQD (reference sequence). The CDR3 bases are TGCGCCAGCAGTCGGGGTTTTCCCTACGAGCAGTACGTC. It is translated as CASSRGFPYEQYV.

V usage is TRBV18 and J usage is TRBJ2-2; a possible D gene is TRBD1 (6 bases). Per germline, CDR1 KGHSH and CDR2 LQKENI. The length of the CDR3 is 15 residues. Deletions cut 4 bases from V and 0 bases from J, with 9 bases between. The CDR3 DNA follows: TGTGCCAGCTCACAGGGACACACGAACACCGGGGAGCTGTTTTTT. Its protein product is CASSQGHTNTGELFF.

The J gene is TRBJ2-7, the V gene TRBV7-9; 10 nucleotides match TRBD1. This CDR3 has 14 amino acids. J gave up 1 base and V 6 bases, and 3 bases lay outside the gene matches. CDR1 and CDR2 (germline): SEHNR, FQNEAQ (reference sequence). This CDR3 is CASRSGQGSYEQYF. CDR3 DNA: TGTGCCAGCAGATCGGGACAGGGGTCCTACGAGCAGTACTTC.

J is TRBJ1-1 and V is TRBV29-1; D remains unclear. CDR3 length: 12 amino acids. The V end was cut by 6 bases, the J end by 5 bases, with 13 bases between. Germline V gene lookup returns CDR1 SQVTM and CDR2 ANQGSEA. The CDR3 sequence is CSVDRGPTEAFF. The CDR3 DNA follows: TGCAGCGTGGACCGAGGGCCTACTGAAGCTTTCTTT.

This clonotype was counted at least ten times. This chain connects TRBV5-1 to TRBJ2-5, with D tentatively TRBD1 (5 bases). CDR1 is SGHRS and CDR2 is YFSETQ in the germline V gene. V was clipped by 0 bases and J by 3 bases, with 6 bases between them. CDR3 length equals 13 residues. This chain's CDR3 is CASSLVGEETQYF. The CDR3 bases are TGCGCCAGCAGCTTGGTAGGGGAAGAGACCCAGTACTTC.

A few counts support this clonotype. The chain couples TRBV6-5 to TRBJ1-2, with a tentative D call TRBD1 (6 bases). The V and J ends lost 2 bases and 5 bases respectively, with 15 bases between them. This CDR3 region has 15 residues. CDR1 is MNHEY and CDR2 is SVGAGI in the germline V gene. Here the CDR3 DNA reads TGTGCCAGCAGTTACCGAGGGGGGACCCAGTATGGCTACACCTTC. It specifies CASSYRGGTQYGYTF.

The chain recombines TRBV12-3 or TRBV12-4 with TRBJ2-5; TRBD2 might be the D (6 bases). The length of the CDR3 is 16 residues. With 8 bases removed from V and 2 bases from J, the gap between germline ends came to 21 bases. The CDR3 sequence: CASGVAGRERQETQYF. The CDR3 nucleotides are TGTGCCAGCGGGGTGGCGGGAAGGGAGAGACAAGAGACCCAGTACTTC.

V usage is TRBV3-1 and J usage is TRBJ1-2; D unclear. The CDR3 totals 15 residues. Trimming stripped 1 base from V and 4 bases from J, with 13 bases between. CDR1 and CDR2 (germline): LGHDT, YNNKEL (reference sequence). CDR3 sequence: CASSQGPKAPYGYTF. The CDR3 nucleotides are TGTGCCAGCAGCCAAGGACCCAAGGCCCCCTATGGCTACACCTTC.

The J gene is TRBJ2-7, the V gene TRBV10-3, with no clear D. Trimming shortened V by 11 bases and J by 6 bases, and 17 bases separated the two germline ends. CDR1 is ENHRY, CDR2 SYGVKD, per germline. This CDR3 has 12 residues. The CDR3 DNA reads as TGTGCCGCCCACGGGTCGCTGGGCGAGCAGTACTTC. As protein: CAAHGSLGEQYF.

CDR3 bases: TGTGCCAGCACCGATCCAGGGGAGGCGGAGACCCAGTACTTC. This translates into CASTDPGEAETQYF. The rearrangement joins TRBV6-5 to TRBJ2-5; D might be TRBD1 or TRBD2, each matching 6 bases. Per the germline V gene, CDR1 is MNHEY and CDR2 is SVGAGI. The CDR3 totals 14 residues. Deletions cut 7 bases from V and 5 bases from J, with 17 bases between.

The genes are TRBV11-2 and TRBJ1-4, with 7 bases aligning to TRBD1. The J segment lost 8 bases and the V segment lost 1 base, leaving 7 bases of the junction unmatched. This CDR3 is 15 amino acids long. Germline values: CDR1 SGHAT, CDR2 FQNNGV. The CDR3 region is CASSLGDSFGEKLFF. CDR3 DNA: TGTGCCAGCAGCTTAGGGGACAGTTTTGGGGAAAAACTGTTTTTT.

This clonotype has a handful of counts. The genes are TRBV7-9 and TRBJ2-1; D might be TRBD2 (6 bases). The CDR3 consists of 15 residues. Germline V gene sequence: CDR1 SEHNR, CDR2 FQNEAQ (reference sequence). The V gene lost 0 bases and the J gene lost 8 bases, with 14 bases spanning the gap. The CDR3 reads CASSLALRGVDEQFF. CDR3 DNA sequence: TGTGCCAGCAGCTTAGCTTTGCGGGGAGTCGATGAGCAGTTCTTC.

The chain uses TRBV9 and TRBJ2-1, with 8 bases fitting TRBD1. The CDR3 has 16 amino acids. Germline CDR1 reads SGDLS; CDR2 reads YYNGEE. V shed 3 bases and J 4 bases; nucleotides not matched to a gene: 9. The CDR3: CASSAGDRRLYNEQFF. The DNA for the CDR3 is TGTGCCAGCAGCGCTGGGGACAGGAGGTTATACAATGAGCAGTTCTTC.